This T cell receptor beta chain was identified in a study of identical twins. Study-wide points: Memory repertoires lacked the insertion deficit that abundant cord blood beta clonotypes showed.

TCRdb reprocessed the 5' RACE reads via MiXCR and lists one record per CDR3 protein. The sample comprises 550,000 to 700,000 distinct CDR3 sequences, over 20% of which are singletons, and about 4.3% rests with the top ten. In its sample, this clonotype was seen a few times. The antigen is not known. Healthy Caucasian donors formed the entire cohort. This CDR3 has 14 amino acids. J gave up 9 bases and V 6 bases, and 9 bases lay outside the gene matches. Germline-derived CDR1 and CDR2 are SGHTA and FQGNSA. The data were also submitted as part of a second study, on T cells expressing NK-cell markers. That source adds: What restricted sorting to alpha-beta TCR T cells in several experiments was an anti-gamma-delta TCR antibody. Among several donors, these clonotypes also ranked first in the CD3+CD56-NKG2C+ fraction.

This receptor was taken from a woman between 18 and 29 years old in good health. The chain carries TRBV7-2 and TRBJ2-7; 12 nucleotides line up with TRBD2. Material: PBMCs. The CDR3 is CASRSGLAGLSQYF. CDR3 bases: TGTGCCAGCAGGTCGGGACTAGCGGGCCTCTCGCAGTACTTC.